The next 9 T cell receptor beta chains were all read from a single sample in a study of shared clonotypes between healthy human individuals. TCRdb keeps only in-frame clones here, not all; method: immunoSEQ multiplex PCR. The table shows a few million clones, with just over 90% occurring only once. Source material: naive CD4+ T cells sorted from blood. Noted subset: CD45RA+ positively selected. All receptors derive from a man aged 18 to 30 in good health.

This sequence joins TRBV7-3 and TRBJ2-2; 7 nucleotides agree with TRBD1. Germline V gene data show CDR1 as SGHTA and CDR2 as FQGTGA. The junction had 8 bases not matched to a gene; V was cut back by 5 bases and J by 5 bases. The CDR3 is made up of 15 amino acids. CDR3 region: CASSPNRGWTGELFF. The CDR3 coding sequence is TGTGCCAGCAGCCCCAACAGGGGATGGACCGGGGAGCTGTTTTTT.

The V and J genes are TRBV2 and TRBJ2-3; 9 bases fit TRBD2. The CDR3 has 15 residues. CDR1 and CDR2 (germline): SNHLY, FYNNEI. Trimming at V came to 6 bases and at J to 5 bases, leaving 9 bases not matched to a gene. CDR3 region: CASSAAGGPGDTQYF. The CDR3 DNA follows: TGTGCCAGCAGCGCAGCGGGGGGCCCCGGAGATACGCAGTATTTT.

The chain carries TRBV7-2 and TRBJ2-3, with 13 bases fitting TRBD2. J lost 4 bases, V lost 5 bases, and 6 bases had no gene match. The CDR3 has 16 amino acids. Germline-derived CDR1 and CDR2 are SGHTA and FQGNSA. CDR3 coding DNA: TGTGCCAGCAGCCCTGGACTAGCGGGAGTGTCAGATACGCAGTATTTT. Amino acids: CASSPGLAGVSDTQYF.

For the CDR3, the DNA is TGTGCCAGCAGCGGTGGATGGCGGGAAATAAATGAGCAGTTCTTC. It encodes CASSGGWREINEQFF. J is TRBJ2-1 and V is TRBV7-9; D might be TRBD2 (6 bases). The V end lost 5 bases, the J end lost 7 bases, and 18 bases lay between the germline ends. Germline CDR1 reads SEHNR; CDR2 reads FQNEAQ (reference sequence). The CDR3 has 15 residues.

This rearrangement joins TRBV5-8 to TRBJ2-7, with D hard to call. The CDR3 runs to 14 residues. Germline lookup yields CDR1 SGHTS and CDR2 YDEGEE. V was pared by 0 bases and J by 6 bases, with 13 bases between. The CDR3 DNA reads as TGTGCCAGCAGCTTGGAGGGCCCTTTGGCCGAGCAGTACTTC. It yields the protein CASSLEGPLAEQYF.

The chain is built from TRBV28 and TRBJ1-1, with D uncertain. CDR1 and CDR2 from the germline V gene are MDHEN and SYDVKM. Trimming took off 6 bases at V and 10 bases at J, with 15 bases between the two ends. The CDR3 has 12 amino acids. The DNA for the CDR3 is TGTGCCAGCAGCTCGGTAGGGAACCGAGCTTTCTTT. Its translation is CASSSVGNRAFF.

This chain connects TRBV7-8 to TRBJ2-1, with TRBD2 matching over 13 bases. The CDR3 consists of 14 residues. Germline assignment: CDR1 SGHVS and CDR2 FQNEAQ. The J segment lost 6 bases and the V segment lost 6 bases, leaving 2 bases of the junction unmatched. CDR3 nucleotides: TGTGCCAGCAGACTAGCGGGGGGGTCCAATGAGCAGTTCTTC. Translating gives CASRLAGGSNEQFF.

A single count supports this clone. The J gene is TRBJ1-4, the V gene TRBV7-2; unclear D gene. The V end lost 1 base, the J end lost 3 bases, and 9 bases lay between the germline ends. The CDR3 runs to 15 residues. Germline CDR1 is SGHTA and CDR2 is FQGNSA. In DNA, the CDR3 is TGTGCCAGCAGCTTAGTGTCGTACTCTAATGAAAAACTGTTTTTT. It encodes CASSLVSYSNEKLFF.

This chain links TRBV5-1 with TRBJ2-1; a weak D match, TRBD1 (6 bases). The germline CDR1 and CDR2 sequences are SGHRS and YFSETQ. There are 15 residues in the CDR3. V lost 4 bases and J lost 0, with 11 bases in between. Here the CDR3 DNA reads TGCGCCAGCAGCACGGACAGTTTCTCCTACAATGAGCAGTTCTTC. It yields the protein CASSTDSFSYNEQFF.